Below, one T cell receptor beta chain is given with its context. What it binds is unknown. This record comes from a study of vaccination and CD4 T cells after COVID-19. Across the whole study: Everyone enrolled got two doses of BNT162b2 or mRNA-1273 vaccine. From HCoV-229E, HCoV-OC43, HCoV-NL63 and SARS-CoV-2, overlapping spike peptides were used to stimulate the cells.

The V gene's germline CDR1 is SGHNT and CDR2 YENEEA. Trimming shortened V by 5 bases and J by 4 bases, and 20 bases separated the two germline ends. The CDR3 has 16 amino acids. Documented treatment: roughly 11-day PBMC culture with coronavirus spike peptide pools or control peptides (ViraFEST assay). Peptide-pool expansion of antigen-specific T cells preceded TCR sequencing in ViraFEST. The Oncomine TCR Beta short-read assay sequenced DNA from cultured CD4+ T cells. Using the QIAamp micro DNA kit, genomic DNA was extracted from the CD4+ T cells that had been cultured. A single record per CDR3 protein comes from TCRdb applying MiXCR to the PCR reads. The profile covers more than 15,000 distinct CDR3 sequences, with approximately 52% appearing a single time and around 10% taken by the ten largest.

Sequenced sample: CD4+ T cells from blood, cultured in vitro. The chain links TRBV11-3 to TRBJ2-5; possibly TRBD2 for D (5 bases). The clonotype comes from a human donor who had recovered from COVID-19. The CDR3 nucleotides are TGTGCCAGCAGCCCTGGGGTAGTGGGAACTAGAGAGACCCAGTACTTC. The encoded protein is CASSPGVVGTRETQYF.